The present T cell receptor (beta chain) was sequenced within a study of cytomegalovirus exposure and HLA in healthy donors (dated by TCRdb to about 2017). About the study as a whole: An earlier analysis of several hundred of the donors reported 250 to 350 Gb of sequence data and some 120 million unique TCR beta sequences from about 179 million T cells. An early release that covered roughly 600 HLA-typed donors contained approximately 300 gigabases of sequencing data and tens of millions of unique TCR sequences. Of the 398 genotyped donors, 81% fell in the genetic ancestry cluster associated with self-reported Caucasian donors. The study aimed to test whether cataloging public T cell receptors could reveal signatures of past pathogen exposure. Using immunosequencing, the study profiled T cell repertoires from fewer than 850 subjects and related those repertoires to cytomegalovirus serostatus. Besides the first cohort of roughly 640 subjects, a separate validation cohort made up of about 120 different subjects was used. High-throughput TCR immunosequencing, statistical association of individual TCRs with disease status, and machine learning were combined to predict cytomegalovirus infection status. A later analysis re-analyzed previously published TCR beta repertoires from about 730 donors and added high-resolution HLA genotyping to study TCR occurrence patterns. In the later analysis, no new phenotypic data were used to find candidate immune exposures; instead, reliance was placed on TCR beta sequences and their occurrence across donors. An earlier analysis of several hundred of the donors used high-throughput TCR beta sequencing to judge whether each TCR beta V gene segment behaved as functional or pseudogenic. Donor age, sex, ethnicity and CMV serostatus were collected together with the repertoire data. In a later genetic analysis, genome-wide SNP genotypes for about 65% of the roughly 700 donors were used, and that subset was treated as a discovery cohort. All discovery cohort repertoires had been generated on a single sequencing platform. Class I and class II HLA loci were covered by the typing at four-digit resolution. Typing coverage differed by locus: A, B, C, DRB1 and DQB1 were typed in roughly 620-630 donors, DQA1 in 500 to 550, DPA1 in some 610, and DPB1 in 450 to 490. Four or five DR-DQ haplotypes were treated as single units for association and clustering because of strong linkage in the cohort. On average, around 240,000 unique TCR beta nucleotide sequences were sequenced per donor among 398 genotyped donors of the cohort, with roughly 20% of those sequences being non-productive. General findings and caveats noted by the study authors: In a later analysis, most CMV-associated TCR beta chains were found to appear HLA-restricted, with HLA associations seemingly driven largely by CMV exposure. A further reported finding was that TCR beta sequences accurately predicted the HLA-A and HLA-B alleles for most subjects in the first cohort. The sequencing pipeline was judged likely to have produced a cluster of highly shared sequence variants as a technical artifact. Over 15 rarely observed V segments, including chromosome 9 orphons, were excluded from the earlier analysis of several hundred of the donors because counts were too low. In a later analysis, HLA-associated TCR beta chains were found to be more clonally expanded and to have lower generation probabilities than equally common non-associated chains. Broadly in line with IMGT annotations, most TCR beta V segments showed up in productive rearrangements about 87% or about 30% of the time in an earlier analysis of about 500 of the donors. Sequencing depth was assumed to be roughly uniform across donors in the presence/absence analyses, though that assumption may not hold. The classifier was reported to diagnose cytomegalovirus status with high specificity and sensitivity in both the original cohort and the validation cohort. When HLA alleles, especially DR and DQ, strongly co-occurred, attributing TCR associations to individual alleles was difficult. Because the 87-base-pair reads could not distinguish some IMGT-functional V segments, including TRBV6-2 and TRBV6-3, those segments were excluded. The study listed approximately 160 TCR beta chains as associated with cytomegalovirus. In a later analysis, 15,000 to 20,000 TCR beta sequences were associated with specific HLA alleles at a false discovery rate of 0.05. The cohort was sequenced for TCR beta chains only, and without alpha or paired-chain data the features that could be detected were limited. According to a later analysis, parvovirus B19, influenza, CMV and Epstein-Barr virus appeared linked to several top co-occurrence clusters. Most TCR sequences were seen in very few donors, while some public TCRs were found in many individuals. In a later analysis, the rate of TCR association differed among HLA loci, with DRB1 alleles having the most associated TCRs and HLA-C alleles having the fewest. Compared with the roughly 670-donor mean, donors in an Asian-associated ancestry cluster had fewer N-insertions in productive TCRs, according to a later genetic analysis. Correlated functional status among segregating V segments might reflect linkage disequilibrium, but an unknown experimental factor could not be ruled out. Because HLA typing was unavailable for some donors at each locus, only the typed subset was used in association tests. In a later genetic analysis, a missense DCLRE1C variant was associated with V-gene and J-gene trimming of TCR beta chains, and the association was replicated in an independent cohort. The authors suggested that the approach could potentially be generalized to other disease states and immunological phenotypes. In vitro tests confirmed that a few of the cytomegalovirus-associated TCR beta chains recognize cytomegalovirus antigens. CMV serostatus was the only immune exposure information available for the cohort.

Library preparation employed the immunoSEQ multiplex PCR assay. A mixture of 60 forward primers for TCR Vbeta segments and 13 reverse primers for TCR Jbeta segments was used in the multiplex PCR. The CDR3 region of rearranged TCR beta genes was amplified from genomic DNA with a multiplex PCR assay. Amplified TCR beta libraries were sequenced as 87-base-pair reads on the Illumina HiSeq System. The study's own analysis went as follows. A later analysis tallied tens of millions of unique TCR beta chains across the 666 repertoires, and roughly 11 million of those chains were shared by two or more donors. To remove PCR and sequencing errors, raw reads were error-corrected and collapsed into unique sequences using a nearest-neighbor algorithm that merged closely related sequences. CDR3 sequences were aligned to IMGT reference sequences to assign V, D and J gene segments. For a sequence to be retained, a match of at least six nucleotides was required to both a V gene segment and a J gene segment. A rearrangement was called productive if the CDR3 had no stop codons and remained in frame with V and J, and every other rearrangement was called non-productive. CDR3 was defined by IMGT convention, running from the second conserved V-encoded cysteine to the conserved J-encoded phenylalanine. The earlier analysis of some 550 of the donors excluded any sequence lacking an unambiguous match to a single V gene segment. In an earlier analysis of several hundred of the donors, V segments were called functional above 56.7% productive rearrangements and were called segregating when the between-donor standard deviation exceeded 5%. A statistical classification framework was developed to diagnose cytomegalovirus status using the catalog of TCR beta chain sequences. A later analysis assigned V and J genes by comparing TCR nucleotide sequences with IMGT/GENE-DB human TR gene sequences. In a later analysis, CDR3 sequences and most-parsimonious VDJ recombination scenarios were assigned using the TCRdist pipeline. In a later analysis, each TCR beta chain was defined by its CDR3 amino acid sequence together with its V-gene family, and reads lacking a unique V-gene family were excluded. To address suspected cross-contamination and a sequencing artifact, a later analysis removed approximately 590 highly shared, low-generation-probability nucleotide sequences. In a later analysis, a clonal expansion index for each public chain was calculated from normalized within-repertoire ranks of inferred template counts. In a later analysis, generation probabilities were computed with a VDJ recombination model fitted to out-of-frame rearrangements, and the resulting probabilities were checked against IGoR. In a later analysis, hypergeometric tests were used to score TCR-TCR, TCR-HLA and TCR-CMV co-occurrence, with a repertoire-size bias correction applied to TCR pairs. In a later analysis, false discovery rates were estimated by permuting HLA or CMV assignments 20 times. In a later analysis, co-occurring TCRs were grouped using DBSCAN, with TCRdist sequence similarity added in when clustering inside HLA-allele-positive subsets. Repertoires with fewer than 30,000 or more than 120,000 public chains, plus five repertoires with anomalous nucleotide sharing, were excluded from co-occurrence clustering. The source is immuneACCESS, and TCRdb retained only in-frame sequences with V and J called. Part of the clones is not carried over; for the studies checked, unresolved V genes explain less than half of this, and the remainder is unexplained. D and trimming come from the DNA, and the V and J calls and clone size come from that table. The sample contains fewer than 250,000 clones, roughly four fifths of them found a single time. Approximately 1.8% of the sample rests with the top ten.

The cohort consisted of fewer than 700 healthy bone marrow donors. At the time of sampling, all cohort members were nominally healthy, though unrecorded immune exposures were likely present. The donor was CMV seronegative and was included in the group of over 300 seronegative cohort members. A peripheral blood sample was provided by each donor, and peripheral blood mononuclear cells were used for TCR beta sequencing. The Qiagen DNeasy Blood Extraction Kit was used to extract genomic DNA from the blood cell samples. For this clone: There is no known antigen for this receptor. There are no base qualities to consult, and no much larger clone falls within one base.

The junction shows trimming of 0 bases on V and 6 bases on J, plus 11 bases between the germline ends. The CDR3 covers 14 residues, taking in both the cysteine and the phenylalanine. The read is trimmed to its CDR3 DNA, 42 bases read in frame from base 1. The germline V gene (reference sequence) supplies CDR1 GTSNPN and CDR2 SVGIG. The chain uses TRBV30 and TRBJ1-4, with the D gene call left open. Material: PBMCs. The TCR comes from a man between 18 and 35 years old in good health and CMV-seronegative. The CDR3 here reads CAWSVNPNYEKLFF. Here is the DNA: TGTGCCTGGAGTGTAAATCCTAACTATGAAAAACTGTTTTTT.